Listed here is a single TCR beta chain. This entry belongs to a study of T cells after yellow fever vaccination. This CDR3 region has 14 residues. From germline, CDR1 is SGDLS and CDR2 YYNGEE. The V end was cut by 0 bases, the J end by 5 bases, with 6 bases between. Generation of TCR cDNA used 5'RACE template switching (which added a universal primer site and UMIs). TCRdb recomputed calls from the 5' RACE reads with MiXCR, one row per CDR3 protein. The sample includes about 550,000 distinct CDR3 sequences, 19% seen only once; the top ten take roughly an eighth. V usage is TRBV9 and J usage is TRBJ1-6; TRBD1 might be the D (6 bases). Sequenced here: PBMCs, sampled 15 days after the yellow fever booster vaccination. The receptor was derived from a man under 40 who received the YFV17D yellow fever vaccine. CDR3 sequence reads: CASSVAGDNSPLHF. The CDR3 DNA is TGTGCCAGCAGCGTAGCAGGGGATAATTCACCCCTCCACTTT.